These 21 T cell receptor beta chains were all obtained from the same sample, sequenced in a study of blood T cell repertoires in COVID-19. The assay was immunoSEQ multiplex PCR, and TCRdb's table has in-frame clones only and misses some. This table holds about 190,000 clones, 85% to 90% found once. Material: peripheral blood. The receptors here all came from a woman in her 30s with active or convalescent COVID-19.

V and J are TRBV7-2 and TRBJ1-1; D is possibly TRBD1 (6 bases). CDR3 length: 17 residues. The germline V and J ends were trimmed by 3 bases and 0 bases, with 17 bases remaining between them. Germline CDR1 and CDR2: SGHTA and FQGNSA. CDR3 DNA: TGTGCCAGCAGCTTGGGGACCAACAGGGCCGTGAACACTGAAGCTTTCTTT. This sequence encodes CASSLGTNRAVNTEAFF.

The chain carries TRBV18 and TRBJ2-2, with 8 bases aligning to TRBD1. This CDR3 spans 15 amino acids. The germline V gene encodes CDR1 KGHSH and CDR2 LQKENI. The ends lost 3 bases at V and 4 bases at J; junction bases unmatched: 4. CDR3 region: CASSPTGAGTGELFF. The CDR3 nucleotides are TGTGCCAGCTCACCGACAGGGGCGGGCACCGGGGAGCTGTTTTTT.

This chain connects TRBV2 to TRBJ2-3; possibly TRBD2 for D (6 bases). Germline-derived CDR1 and CDR2 are SNHLY and FYNNEI. V was trimmed by 1 base and J by 3 bases, leaving 11 bases between them. This CDR3 spans 15 amino acids. CDR3 sequence (DNA): TGTGCCAGCAGTGAAGAGGGCGGGGATACAGATACGCAGTATTTT. Residues: CASSEEGGDTDTQYF. The complete variable domain, with remaining parts taken from reference TRBV2 and TRBJ2-3, reads EPEVTQTPSHQVTQMGQEVILRCVPISNHLYFYWYRQILGQKVEFLVSFYNNEISEKSEIFDDQFSVERPDGSNFTLKIRSTKLEDSAMYFCASSEEGGDTDTQYFGPGTRLTVL.

The gene calls are TRBV18 and TRBJ2-4, with 9 bases aligning to TRBD1. This CDR3 spans 16 amino acids. After removal of 3 bases from V and 9 bases from J, the junction contained 12 bases not matched to a gene. Germline V lookup: CDR1 KGHSH, CDR2 LQKENI. CDR3 loop: CASSPGQGIGWSIQYF. DNA of the CDR3: TGTGCCAGCTCACCGGGACAGGGAATAGGGTGGAGCATTCAGTACTTC.

The gene calls are TRBV2 and TRBJ2-5, with TRBD1 as a possible D gene (5 bases). The CDR3 consists of 16 residues. With 5 bases removed from V and 1 base from J, the gap between germline ends came to 17 bases. Per the germline V gene, CDR1 is SNHLY and CDR2 is FYNNEI. The CDR3, as DNA: TGTGCCAGCAGTATTATATCTAGGGGCCTCCAAGAGACCCAGTACTTC. Its translation: CASSIISRGLQETQYF.

This clone was counted only a few times. J is TRBJ1-1 and V is TRBV5-1; tentative D call: TRBD1 (5 bases). This CDR3 has 14 residues. Germline CDR1 and CDR2: SGHRS and YFSETQ. The V end lost 2 bases, the J end lost 4 bases, and 12 bases lay between the germline ends. The CDR3 region is CASSFQDGGTEAFF. CDR3 nucleotides: TGCGCCAGCAGCTTCCAGGACGGGGGCACTGAAGCTTTCTTT.

This clone has only one observation. This chain's CDR3 is CASSTAGGEAFF. The CDR3 coding sequence is TGTGCCAGTAGCACCGCGGGCGGTGAAGCTTTCTTT. V is TRBV19 and J is TRBJ1-1; no reliable D call. Trimming pared 6 bases from V and 7 bases from J, leaving 12 bases between. Looked up from germline, CDR1 is LNHDA and CDR2 is SQIVND (reference sequence). This CDR3 has 12 amino acids.

The genes are TRBV29-1 and TRBJ2-1, with 14 bases fitting TRBD2. Germline assignment: CDR1 SQVTM and CDR2 ANQGSEA. The J segment lost 5 bases and the V segment lost 6 bases, leaving 18 bases of the junction unmatched. The CDR3 covers 19 residues. CDR3 bases: TGCAGCGTACACGAATCGGGACTAGCGGGGGCCTCAGTAAACAATGAGCAGTTCTTC. Translated, it gives CSVHESGLAGASVNNEQFF.

The rearrangement links TRBV5-1 to TRBJ2-7, with TRBD1 matching 7 bases. Trimming removed 2 bases from V and 5 bases from J; junction bases left unmatched: 7. Germline V lookup: CDR1 SGHRS, CDR2 YFSETQ. This CDR3 has 14 amino acids. In nucleotides, the CDR3 is TGCGCCAGCAGCTTTAGACAGGGACGGGACGAGCAGTACTTC. Translated, it gives CASSFRQGRDEQYF.

The chain has TRBV19 and TRBJ2-3, with TRBD1 identical over 7 bases. This CDR3 spans 15 amino acids. Losses at the gene ends were 3 bases for V and 3 bases for J; bases not matched to a gene: 6. Germline V gives CDR1 LNHDA, CDR2 SQIVND (reference sequence). The CDR3: CASSMGRGFTDTQYF. The DNA for the CDR3 is TGTGCCAGTAGTATGGGCAGGGGGTTTACAGATACGCAGTATTTT.

Only a few counts were recorded for this clone. The chain carries TRBV4-2 and TRBJ2-7, with a possible D match to TRBD1 (5 bases). This CDR3 comprises 14 residues. Looked up from germline, CDR1 is LGHNA and CDR2 is YNFKEQ. Trimming removed 1 base from V and 5 bases from J, with 12 bases in between. The chain's CDR3 is CASSQGQGGDEQYF. The CDR3 bases are TGTGCCAGCAGCCAAGGGCAGGGCGGCGACGAGCAGTACTTC.

This clone was counted a single time. V gene TRBV14 combines with J gene TRBJ2-7; the match to TRBD2 covers 8 bases. V shed 3 bases, J shed 2 bases, and the junction held 3 bases outside the gene matches. Per germline, CDR1 SGHDN and CDR2 FVKESK. The CDR3 sequence is 14 residues long. In nucleotides, the CDR3 is TGTGCCAGCAGCCAGGCGGGAGGTACCTACGAGCAGTACTTC. Encoded protein: CASSQAGGTYEQYF. Drawing the rest from reference TRBV14 and TRBJ2-7, the complete variable domain is EAGVTQFPSHSVIEKGQTVTLRCDPISGHDNLYWYRRVMGKEIKFLLHFVKESKQDESGMPNNRFLAERTGGTYSTLKVQPAELEDSGVYFCASSQAGGTYEQYFGPGTRLTVT.

In the case of this clone: The identical CDR3 is also encoded by other nucleotide sequences in the sample. CDR3 loop: CASSVDRGNQPQHF. CDR3 nucleotide sequence: TGTGCCAGCAGTGTTGACAGGGGTAATCAGCCCCAGCATTTT. The chain combines TRBV2 with TRBJ1-5; 8 nucleotides line up with TRBD1. V gave up 4 bases and J gave up 4 bases; unmatched junction bases: 3. The CDR3 is made up of 14 amino acids. Germline assignment: CDR1 SNHLY and CDR2 FYNNEI. The variable domain in full, with the rest retrieved from reference TRBV2 and TRBJ1-5, is EPEVTQTPSHQVTQMGQEVILRCVPISNHLYFYWYRQILGQKVEFLVSFYNNEISEKSEIFDDQFSVERPDGSNFTLKIRSTKLEDSAMYFCASSVDRGNQPQHFGDGTRLSIL.

This clone was seen a single time. This chain uses TRBV10-2 with TRBJ1-2; D is unresolved. CDR3 size: 13 residues. V gave up 3 bases and J gave up 6 bases, with 11 bases separating them. Germline V lookup: CDR1 WSHSY, CDR2 SAAADI. CDR3 DNA: TGCGCCAGCAGTGATGCGGCGGAGAATGGCTACACCTTC. Translation: CASSDAAENGYTF.

The V gene is TRBV3-1 (or the pseudogene TRBV3-2), the J gene TRBJ1-5; possibly TRBD1 for D (5 bases). Deletions cut 4 bases from V and 8 bases from J, with 9 bases between. This CDR3 has 12 amino acids. CDR1 and CDR2 from the germline V gene are LGHDT and YNNKEL (reference sequence). The CDR3 loop is CASSLWGEPQHF. In DNA form, the CDR3 reads TGTGCCAGCAGCCTATGGGGGGAGCCCCAGCATTTT.

V and J are TRBV27 and TRBJ2-7; 8 positions match TRBD2. V lost 3 bases to trimming and J lost 2 bases; unmatched junction nucleotides: 0. This CDR3 comprises 13 residues. The germline V gene encodes CDR1 MNHEY and CDR2 SMNVEV (reference sequence). The CDR3 is CASSFGRAYEQYF. The CDR3 DNA reads TGTGCCAGCAGTTTCGGGAGGGCCTACGAGCAGTACTTC.

The CDR3 bases are TGTGCCACCAGCACGACCCTTGGGCCCGGGGAGCTGTTTTTT. Its translation: CATSTTLGPGELFF. The chain carries TRBV15 and TRBJ2-2; D not certain. Germline CDR1 is LNHNV and CDR2 is YYDKDF (reference sequence). V was shortened by 4 bases and J by 6 bases, with 12 bases between the two germline ends. CDR3 length: 14 residues.

The chain recombines TRBV6-5 with TRBJ2-7, with D perhaps matching TRBD1 (6 bases). The germline gives CDR1 MNHEY, CDR2 SVGAGI. V was pared by 6 bases and J by 6 bases, with 21 bases between. The CDR3 consists of 15 residues. CDR3 coding DNA: TGTGCCAGCAGGCTGCGGACAGTCTCTTCGTTCGAGCAGTACTTC. This encodes CASRLRTVSSFEQYF.

The J gene is TRBJ1-1, the V gene TRBV27; 7 nucleotides line up with TRBD1. The J segment lost 11 bases and the V segment lost 3 bases, leaving 12 bases of the junction unmatched. Germline loops: CDR1 MNHEY, CDR2 SMNVEV (reference sequence). The CDR3 has 14 residues. The DNA of the CDR3 is TGTGCCAGCAGTTTCCACGGCAGGGGGGTGGGGGCTTTCTTT. Its protein is CASSFHGRGVGAFF.

The chain combines TRBV6-5 with TRBJ2-5; 7 nucleotides match TRBD2. This CDR3 comprises 12 residues. V was clipped by 4 bases and J by 4 bases; unmatched bases: 0. Germline CDR1 MNHEY, CDR2 SVGAGI. CDR3 bases: TGTGCCAGCAGTTCGGGAGGAGAGACCCAGTACTTC. It translates to CASSSGGETQYF.

The rearrangement uses TRBV15 and TRBJ2-7, with TRBD2 matching 8 bases. Germline CDR1 reads LNHNV; CDR2 reads YYDKDF (reference sequence). Trimming at V came to 2 bases and at J to 7 bases, leaving 10 bases not matched to a gene. The CDR3 spans 15 residues. CDR3 sequence (DNA): TGTGCCACCAGCAGAAAAGGAGCGGGAGTCTGGGAGCAGTACTTC. Its translation: CATSRKGAGVWEQYF.